This TCR beta chain derives from a study of cytomegalovirus exposure and HLA in healthy donors. Study-wide background: Out of around 360 genotyped donors, 81% belonged to the Caucasian-associated ancestry cluster. Findings of the study overall: Several of the most significant clusters were apparently associated with common viral pathogens in a later analysis. Being productive about 87% or about 30% of the time was typical of most TCR beta V segments in an earlier analysis. Highest at DRB1 and lowest at HLA-C, TCR association rates differed among HLA loci in a later analysis.

As for this clone: Its antigen is still unknown.

PCR amplification relied on 60 Vbeta primers (plus 13 Jbeta primers). Sequencing was performed with immunoSEQ multiplex PCR; in TCRdb, only in-frame clones are kept and a portion is missing. The sample consists of 150,000 to 200,000 clones, 81% of them appearing once. The CDR3 is made up of 15 amino acids. The V end lost 3 bases, the J end lost 3 bases, and 14 bases lay between the germline ends. CDR1 is MNHEY, CDR2 SVGAGI, per germline. The sequenced sample was PBMCs. The sequence came from a woman aged 18 to 35 in good health and CMV-seropositive. The chain links TRBV6-5 to TRBJ1-1, with a weak D call TRBD1 (5 bases). CDR3 in amino acids: CASSYSTGGDTEAFF. For the CDR3, the DNA is TGTGCCAGCAGTTATTCAACCGGAGGGGACACTGAAGCTTTCTTT.